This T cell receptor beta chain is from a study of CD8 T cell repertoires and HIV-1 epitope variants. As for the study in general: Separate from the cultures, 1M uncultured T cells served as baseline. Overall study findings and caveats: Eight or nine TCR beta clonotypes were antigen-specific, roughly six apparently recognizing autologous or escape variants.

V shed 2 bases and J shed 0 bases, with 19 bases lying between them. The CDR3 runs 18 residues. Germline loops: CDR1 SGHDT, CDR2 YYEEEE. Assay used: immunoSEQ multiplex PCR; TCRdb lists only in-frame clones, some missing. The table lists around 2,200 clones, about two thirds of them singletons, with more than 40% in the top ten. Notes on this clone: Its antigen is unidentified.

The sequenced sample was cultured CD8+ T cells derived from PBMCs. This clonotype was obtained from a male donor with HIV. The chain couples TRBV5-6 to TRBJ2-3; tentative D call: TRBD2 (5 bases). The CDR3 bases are TGTGCCAGCAGCTTTCCCCCTGGTATGGCGGGCAGCACAGATACGCAGTATTTT. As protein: CASSFPPGMAGSTDTQYF.